This T cell receptor beta chain was retrieved from a study of blood T cell repertoires in COVID-19. Background on the study: The United States, Italy and Spain supplied acute and convalescent COVID-19 samples. PBMCs, B-cell-depleted T cells, or T cells provided the cDNA or gDNA that made up the material.

The authors' processing: Estimation of nucleated cell counts relied on the amplification of reference gene primers. Some clones are missing from TCRdb's copy, which holds only in-frame ones; the method was immunoSEQ multiplex PCR. The V and J calls and the clone size are those of that table, but D and trimming were determined from the DNA. The sample shows about 140,000 clones, about 91% of them seen only once. The V segment lost 9 bases and the J segment 4 bases; nucleotides outside the gene matches: 11. Germline CDR1 SGHAT, CDR2 FQDESV (reference sequence). CDR3 length equals 14 residues. V is TRBV11-1 and J is TRBJ2-5, with 7 bases matching TRBD1. The source is a woman in her sixties with acute or convalescent COVID-19. Sequencing was carried out using peripheral blood. This CDR3 is CASTGQLGAETQYF. The CDR3 DNA sequence: TGTGCCAGTACGGGACAGCTAGGTGCAGAGACCCAGTACTTC. Drawing the rest from reference TRBV11-1 and TRBJ2-5, the complete variable domain is EAEVAQSPRYKITEKSQAVAFWCDPISGHATLYWYRQILGQGPELLVQFQDESVVDDSQLPKDRFSAERLKGVDSTLKIQPAELGDSAMYLCASTGQLGAETQYFGPGTRLLVL.